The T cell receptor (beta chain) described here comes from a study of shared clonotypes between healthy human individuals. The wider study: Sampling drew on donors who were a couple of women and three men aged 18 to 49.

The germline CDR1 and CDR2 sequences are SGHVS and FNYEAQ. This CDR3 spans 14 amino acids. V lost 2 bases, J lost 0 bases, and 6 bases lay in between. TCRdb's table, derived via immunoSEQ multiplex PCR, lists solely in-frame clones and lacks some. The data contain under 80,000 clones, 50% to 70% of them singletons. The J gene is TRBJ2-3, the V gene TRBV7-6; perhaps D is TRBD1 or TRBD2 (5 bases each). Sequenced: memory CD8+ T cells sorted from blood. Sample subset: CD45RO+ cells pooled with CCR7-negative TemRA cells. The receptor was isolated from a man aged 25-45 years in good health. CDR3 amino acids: CASSLRGSTDTQYF. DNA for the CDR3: TGTGCCAGCAGCTTACGGGGCAGCACAGATACGCAGTATTTT.